Reported below is one T cell receptor beta chain. Its antigen is not known. The data were taken from a study of OX40 agonist ivuxolimab in advanced cancers. Study information: Dosing consisted of intravenous ivuxolimab at 0.01 to 10 mg/kg every 2 weeks.

The assay was immunoSEQ multiplex PCR, and TCRdb's table has in-frame clones only and misses some. The sample records roughly 81,000 clones, around 94% being singletons. Germline V CDR1 and CDR2: MNHEY, SMNVEV (reference sequence). Trimming removed 6 bases at V and 0 bases at J, with 12 bases between. The CDR3 extends over 14 amino acids. Findings and caveats of the study: People who partly responded at 0.1-3.0 mg/kg had some of the least clonal expansion seen. CD8+ T cells averaged more expanded clones than CD4+.

V gene TRBV27 combines with J gene TRBJ2-7, with D possibly being TRBD2 (5 bases). Here the sequenced sample was CD4+ or CD8+ T cells sorted from blood, taken in a trial of the OX40 agonist ivuxolimab. The TCR originated in an adult with an advanced solid tumor such as melanoma, head and neck, liver or kidney cancer. The CDR3 region is CASRLDGNSYEQYF. In DNA form, the CDR3 reads TGTGCCAGCAGACTCGACGGGAACTCCTACGAGCAGTACTTC.